The T cell receptor (beta chain) under discussion was sequenced for a study of blood T cell repertoires in COVID-19. In the study overall: PBMCs, B-cell-depleted T cells, or T cells provided the cDNA or gDNA that made up the material.

Some clones are missing from TCRdb's copy, which holds only in-frame ones; the method was immunoSEQ multiplex PCR. This table has 250,000 to 300,000 clones, approximately 90% appearing once. Participant age was roughly 18 to 95 years, and participants resided in about two dozen US areas. CDR1 and CDR2 (germline): LNHDA, SQIVND (reference sequence). The CDR3 extends over 15 amino acids. Germline trimming cut 3 bases from V and 7 bases from J; bases unmatched to any gene: 7. This clonotype was obtained from a human donor in a cohort exposed to, infected with or recovered from COVID-19 (not recorded which). The donor label of this sample is uncertain. Specimen: PBMCs or T cells enriched from blood (not recorded which). This chain links TRBV19 with TRBJ1-4; 8 bases map to TRBD1. This CDR3 reads CASSMGRGRSEKLFF. The CDR3 DNA sequence: TGTGCCAGTAGTATGGGCAGGGGGCGAAGTGAAAAACTGTTTTTT.